The 10 T cell receptor beta chains presented below share a single source sample, sequenced in a study of cytomegalovirus exposure and HLA in healthy donors. Primers: 60 Vbeta forward and 13 Jbeta reverse. Method: immunoSEQ multiplex PCR; TCRdb's copy keeps in-frame clones and lacks some. The table shows more than 50,000 clones, with around 68% occurring only once. Sequences were obtained from PBMCs. The receptors come from a man aged 50 or older in good health and CMV-seropositive.

This clone was counted between two and nine times. This chain joins TRBV28 and TRBJ1-5; 7 positions match TRBD1. Germline lookup yields CDR1 MDHEN and CDR2 SYDVKM. V shed 7 bases, J shed 3 bases, and the junction held 12 bases outside the gene matches. This CDR3 is built from 16 residues. CDR3 DNA: TGTGCCAGCACCAAAACTGGACAGGCCTTCAATCAGCCCCAGCATTTT. This sequence encodes CASTKTGQAFNQPQHF.

V is TRBV30 and J is TRBJ1-2; TRBD1 might be the D (6 bases). The CDR3 loop spans 13 amino acids. Trimming shortened V by 5 bases and J by 6 bases, and 16 bases separated the two germline ends. Germline-derived CDR1 and CDR2 are GTSNPN and SVGIG (reference sequence). This chain's CDR3 is CAWGLGGANGYTF. The CDR3 DNA follows: TGTGCCTGGGGTCTTGGGGGGGCTAATGGCTACACCTTC.

J is TRBJ2-3 and V is TRBV11-2; possible D gene TRBD1, 6 bases. Trimming removed 3 bases from V and 3 bases from J, with 10 bases in between. Germline V gene lookup returns CDR1 SGHAT and CDR2 FQNNGV. This CDR3 region has 14 residues. CDR3 coding DNA: TGTGCCAGCAGCTTGGACAGACATACAGATACGCAGTATTTT. Its protein is CASSLDRHTDTQYF.

The rearrangement links TRBV6-1 to TRBJ1-6; D gene ambiguous. This CDR3 contains 13 residues. Germline-derived CDR1 and CDR2 are MNHNS and SASEGT. The germline V and J ends were trimmed by 6 bases and 3 bases, with 6 bases remaining between them. Here the CDR3 reads CASRSLYNSPLHF. In DNA form, the CDR3 reads TGTGCCAGCAGATCCCTCTATAATTCACCCCTCCACTTT.

The rearrangement joins TRBV5-1 to TRBJ1-2; a weak D match, TRBD1 (5 bases). The V end was cut by 0 bases, the J end by 8 bases, with 14 bases between. This CDR3 is 14 amino acids long. CDR1 SGHRS and CDR2 YFSETQ come from the germline V gene. For the CDR3, the DNA is TGCGCCAGCAGCTTGGGGGATCAGGGAGGAGGCTACACCTTC. Translating it yields CASSLGDQGGGYTF.

This clone was detected a few times. A far larger clone is a single base away, which makes a read error likely. Distinct nucleotide sequences in the sample also encode this CDR3. The rearrangement uses TRBV7-9 and TRBJ2-7; D is perhaps TRBD1 (6 bases). The CDR3 spans 14 residues. Deletions cut 5 bases from V and 3 bases from J, with 14 bases between. Germline CDR1 SEHNR, CDR2 FQNEAQ (reference sequence). The chain's CDR3 is CASSHRDRNYEQYF. In DNA, the CDR3 is TGTGCCAGCAGCCACCGCGACAGGAACTACGAGCAGTACTTC.

This chain links TRBV19 with TRBJ2-7; TRBD1 agrees at 7 bases. Unmatched junction bases numbered 6, after V lost 4 bases and J lost 3 bases. The CDR3 runs to 14 residues. The germline CDR1 and CDR2 sequences are LNHDA and SQIVND (reference sequence). The DNA for the CDR3 is TGTGCCAGTAGTAAGGGCAGGGGGTTCTACGAGCAGTACTTC. Residues: CASSKGRGFYEQYF. The full variable domain, its missing parts supplied by reference TRBV19 and TRBJ2-7, is DGGITQSPKYLFRKEGQNVTLSCEQNLNHDAMYWYRQDPGQGLRLIYYSQIVNDFQKGDIAEGYSVSREKKESFPLTVTSAQKNPTAFYLCASSKGRGFYEQYFGPGTRLTVT.

The J gene is TRBJ1-6, the V gene TRBV6-5; possibly TRBD1 for D (6 bases). Germline CDR1 is MNHEY and CDR2 is SVGAGI. This CDR3 region has 14 residues. V was trimmed by 2 bases and J by 5 bases, leaving 7 bases between them. In DNA, the CDR3 is TGTGCCAGCAGTTACACAGGGCATAATTCACCCCTCCACTTT. Amino acids: CASSYTGHNSPLHF.

The V gene is TRBV9, the J gene TRBJ2-5, with 8 bases matching TRBD1. V was clipped by 5 bases and J by 2 bases; unmatched bases: 5. The CDR3 contains 14 residues. Germline V gives CDR1 SGDLS, CDR2 YYNGEE. The DNA of the CDR3 is TGTGCCAGCAGTTCAACAGGGGGTCAAGAGACCCAGTACTTC. Protein product: CASSSTGGQETQYF.

The chain is built from TRBV5-1 and TRBJ2-5; 10 bases are shared with TRBD2. This CDR3 is 15 amino acids long. Germline V lookup: CDR1 SGHRS, CDR2 YFSETQ. J gave up 11 bases and V 4 bases, and 14 bases lay outside the gene matches. CDR3 protein: CASSKLSGGMGEQYF. In nucleotides, the CDR3 is TGCGCCAGCAGCAAGCTTAGCGGGGGGATGGGGGAGCAGTACTTC.